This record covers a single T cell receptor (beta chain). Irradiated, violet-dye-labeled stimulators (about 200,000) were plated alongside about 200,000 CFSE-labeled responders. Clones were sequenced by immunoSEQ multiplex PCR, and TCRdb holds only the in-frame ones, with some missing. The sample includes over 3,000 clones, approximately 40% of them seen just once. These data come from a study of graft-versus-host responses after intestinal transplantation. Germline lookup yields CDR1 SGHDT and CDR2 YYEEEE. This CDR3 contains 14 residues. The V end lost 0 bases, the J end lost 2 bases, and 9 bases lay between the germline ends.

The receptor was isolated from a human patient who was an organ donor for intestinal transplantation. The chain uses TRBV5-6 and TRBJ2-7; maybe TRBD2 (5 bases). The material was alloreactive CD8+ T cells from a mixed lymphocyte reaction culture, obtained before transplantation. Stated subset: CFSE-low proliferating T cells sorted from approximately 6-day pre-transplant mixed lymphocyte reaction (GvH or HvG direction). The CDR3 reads CASSLDGSAYEQYF. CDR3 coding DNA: TGTGCCAGCAGCTTGGATGGGAGCGCCTACGAGCAGTACTTC.